Shown below are 30 T cell receptor beta chains from a single sample sequenced in a study of CXCR3-negative and CXCR3-positive naive CD8 T cells. Study-level results: TRB CDR3s of CXCR3-positive naive cells were more hydrophobic than those of CXCR3-negative naive cells.

Through 5' RACE with UMI labels, the TRB cDNA libraries were prepared. Each CDR3 protein gets one entry in TCRdb, which reprocessed the 5' RACE reads and gives no DNA. The sample has 100,000 to 150,000 distinct CDR3 sequences. Which antigens these TCRs recognize remains unknown. The sequenced material came from naive CXCR3+ CD8+ T cells from blood. The subset: CD45RO-CCR7+CD27+CD95- naive CD8+ T cells expressing CXCR3 (TNR3+). These receptors were taken from a human donor in good health. Some clones in this sample may be carry-over from other donors' samples.

V gene TRBV19 combines with J gene TRBJ1-5; TCRdb returns TRBD1, unconfirmable since there is no DNA. There are 15 residues in the CDR3. The germline V gene has CDR1 LNHDA and CDR2 SQIVND (reference sequence). The CDR3 spells CASLMRAGTAQPQHF.

CDR3 in amino acids: CASSGLQFYEQYF. This chain uses TRBV28 with TRBJ2-7. Germline V gene lookup returns CDR1 MDHEN and CDR2 SYDVKM. The CDR3 is 13 residues long. Full variable domain (missing parts from reference TRBV28 and TRBJ2-7): DVKVTQSSRYLVKRTGEKVFLECVQDMDHENMFWYRQDPGLGLRLIYFSYDVKMKEKGDIPEGYSVSREKKERFSLILESASTNQTSMYLCASSGLQFYEQYFGPGTRLTVT.

The chain recombines TRBV11-2 with TRBJ2-7. The CDR3 is 11 amino acids. From germline, CDR1 is SGHAT and CDR2 FQNNGV. CDR3 loop: CASSFTYEQYF.

J is TRBJ2-2 and V is TRBV29-1; TCRdb's assignment of TRBD2 cannot be checked, as there is no DNA. From germline, CDR1 is SQVTM and CDR2 ANQGSEA. The CDR3 is 16 residues long. The CDR3 loop is CSVELALAGDTGELFF.

This chain joins TRBV6-4 and TRBJ2-1; the D gene TCRdb calls, TRBD2, cannot be checked with no DNA. In germline, CDR1 is MRHNA, CDR2 SNTAGT. The CDR3 extends over 15 amino acids. The CDR3 here is CASSGLAGGPNEQFF.

The V gene is TRBV28, the J gene TRBJ2-7; without DNA, the TCRdb call of TRBD1 cannot be checked. Germline V gives CDR1 MDHEN, CDR2 SYDVKM. This CDR3 region has 17 residues. The CDR3 sequence: CASTGGTGGILSYEQYF.

The V gene is TRBV4-3, the J gene TRBJ2-7. Germline values: CDR1 LGHNA, CDR2 YSLEER. The CDR3 runs 14 residues. Here the CDR3 reads CASSHSFGDYEQYF.

The V gene is TRBV27, the J gene TRBJ2-1. This CDR3 comprises 13 residues. Per the germline V gene, CDR1 is MNHEY and CDR2 is SMNVEV (reference sequence). CDR3 sequence reads: CASSLSRAREQFF.

The gene calls are TRBV4-3 and TRBJ1-3; the D call from TCRdb, TRBD1, cannot be confirmed without DNA. Looked up from germline, CDR1 is LGHNA and CDR2 is YSLEER. The CDR3 totals 15 residues. The CDR3 is CASSPGQSPGNTIYF.

The chain is built from TRBV29-1 and TRBJ2-1; there is no DNA to check the TCRdb D call of TRBD2. The CDR3 runs to 13 residues. Germline values: CDR1 SQVTM, CDR2 ANQGSEA. CDR3 region: CSVILGLANEQFF.

This sequence joins TRBV4-3 and TRBJ2-2. CDR3 size: 16 residues. Germline-derived CDR1 and CDR2 are LGHNA and YSLEER. This CDR3 is CASSPGWGANTGELFF.

The chain uses TRBV10-3 and TRBJ2-5; TCRdb names TRBD1, which stays unverified in the absence of DNA. From germline, CDR1 is ENHRY and CDR2 SYGVKD. This CDR3 region has 15 residues. This CDR3 is CAILVREQGRETQYF.

The CDR3 reads CSARSLHLRGGNTEAFF. The rearrangement joins TRBV20-1 to TRBJ1-1; TCRdb selects TRBD1, and the lack of DNA leaves this call unchecked. This CDR3 is built from 17 residues. Germline loops: CDR1 DFQATT, CDR2 SNEGSKA (reference sequence).

The CDR3 is CASSLRTGEETQYF. This chain links TRBV12-3 or TRBV12-4 with TRBJ2-5; the TRBD1 assignment by TCRdb is unverifiable without DNA. The CDR3 is 14 residues long.

The chain uses TRBV5-1 and TRBJ2-5; TCRdb returns TRBD2, unconfirmable since there is no DNA. CDR1 and CDR2 from the germline V gene are SGHRS and YFSETQ. This CDR3 is 15 amino acids long. CDR3 protein: CASTGTSGNQETQYF.

The chain recombines TRBV28 with TRBJ2-7. Germline values: CDR1 MDHEN, CDR2 SYDVKM. This CDR3 is built from 14 residues. The CDR3 here is CASSSRTPSYEQYF.

This chain uses TRBV29-1 with TRBJ2-7; there is no DNA to check the TCRdb D call of TRBD1. CDR1 and CDR2 from the germline V gene are SQVTM and ANQGSEA. The CDR3 has 14 residues. Here the CDR3 reads CGVGGTASSYEQYF.

This chain joins TRBV27 and TRBJ1-2; as DNA is missing, the TRBD1 call by TCRdb cannot be tested. The CDR3 is 14 residues long. Germline V gene data show CDR1 as MNHEY and CDR2 as SMNVEV (reference sequence). This CDR3 reads CASSLTGVFLGYTF.

The chain employs TRBV20-1 and TRBJ1-2; TCRdb's assignment of TRBD1 cannot be checked, as there is no DNA. Per germline, CDR1 DFQATT and CDR2 SNEGSKA (reference sequence). The CDR3 contains 13 residues. The CDR3 loop is CSARGQQGYGYTF.

CDR3 residues: CASSPGLVSYNEQFF. The V gene is TRBV5-1, the J gene TRBJ2-1; the D call from TCRdb, TRBD2, cannot be confirmed without DNA. The germline V gene encodes CDR1 SGHRS and CDR2 YFSETQ. This CDR3 has 15 residues.

The chain recombines TRBV20-1 with TRBJ1-2. CDR1 is DFQATT, CDR2 SNEGSKA, per germline (reference sequence). The CDR3 is made up of 12 amino acids. CDR3 amino acids: CSARVEQSGYTF.

CDR3 sequence: CASSWGTGVRGGYTF. This chain uses TRBV27 with TRBJ1-2; checking the TCRdb D call of TRBD1 is not possible without DNA. The CDR3 length is 15 residues. Germline V CDR1 and CDR2: MNHEY, SMNVEV (reference sequence).

The chain combines TRBV15 with TRBJ2-7. Germline lookup yields CDR1 LNHNV and CDR2 YYDKDF (reference sequence). The CDR3 is made up of 13 amino acids. The CDR3 reads CATSRENGYEQYF.

The V gene is TRBV5-1, the J gene TRBJ1-2; lacking DNA, the TRBD1 call made by TCRdb goes unchecked. The CDR3 is 12 residues long. The germline CDR1 and CDR2 sequences are SGHRS and YFSETQ. The CDR3 region is CASTEGGHGYTF.

The chain links TRBV14 to TRBJ2-3; the TCRdb D gene call, TRBD1, has no DNA to confirm it. The germline V gene encodes CDR1 SGHDN and CDR2 FVKESK. The length of the CDR3 is 14 residues. The CDR3 sequence is CASSQEPGTDTQYF.

The rearrangement joins TRBV28 to TRBJ2-7; TCRdb proposes TRBD1, but this gene call is untestable without DNA. The CDR3 spans 15 residues. From germline, CDR1 is MDHEN and CDR2 SYDVKM. The CDR3 region is CASSDGNRFSYEQYF. Full variable domain (outside the CDR3, taken from reference TRBV28 and TRBJ2-7): DVKVTQSSRYLVKRTGEKVFLECVQDMDHENMFWYRQDPGLGLRLIYFSYDVKMKEKGDIPEGYSVSREKKERFSLILESASTNQTSMYLCASSDGNRFSYEQYFGPGTRLTVT.

The chain employs TRBV5-1 and TRBJ1-1; TCRdb designates TRBD1, a call that cannot be tested without DNA. The CDR3 is made up of 13 amino acids. Per germline, CDR1 SGHRS and CDR2 YFSETQ. This chain's CDR3 is CASSYGTGLEAFF.

V and J are TRBV6-2 or TRBV6-3 and TRBJ2-7; TCRdb lists TRBD2, though no DNA is available to test this call. This CDR3 comprises 15 residues. Germline values: CDR1 MNHEY, CDR2 SVGEGT. The CDR3 loop reads CASSYAPEEGDEQYF.

The chain carries TRBV7-8 and TRBJ2-2; TCRdb picks TRBD1, but there is no DNA to check that call. Germline CDR1 is SGHVS and CDR2 is FQNEAQ. The CDR3 totals 17 residues. The CDR3 here is CASSLADGQGDTGELFF.

CDR3 sequence reads: CASSLARGLAGLEQYF. This chain uses TRBV7-9 with TRBJ2-7; there is no DNA to check the TCRdb D call of TRBD2. This CDR3 contains 16 residues. CDR1 is SEHNR and CDR2 is FQNEAQ in the germline V gene (reference sequence).